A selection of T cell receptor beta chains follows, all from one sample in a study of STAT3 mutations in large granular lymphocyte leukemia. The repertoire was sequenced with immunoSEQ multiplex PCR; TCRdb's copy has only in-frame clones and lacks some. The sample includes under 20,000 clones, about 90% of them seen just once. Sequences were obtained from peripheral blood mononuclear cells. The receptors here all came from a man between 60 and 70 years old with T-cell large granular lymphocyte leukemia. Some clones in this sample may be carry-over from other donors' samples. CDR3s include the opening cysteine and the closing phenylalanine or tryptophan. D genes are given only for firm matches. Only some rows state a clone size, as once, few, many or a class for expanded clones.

CDR3: CAWSAGLHEQYF; DNA: TGTGCCTGGAGTGCTGGACTCCACGAGCAGTACTTC; J: TRBJ2-7; size: -; D: -; V: TRBV30
CDR3: CASGGSGYGYTF; DNA: TGTGCCAGCGGAGGTTCGGGCTATGGCTACACCTTC; J: TRBJ1-2; size: -; D: -; V: TRBV7-2
CDR3: CSVEGGDSREGRVPFNEQFF; DNA: TGCAGCGTTGAAGGTGGGGACAGTCGGGAGGGTAGGGTCCCGTTTAATGAGCAGTTCTTC; J: TRBJ2-1; size: -; D: -; V: TRBV29-1
CDR3: CASSLTGGVSETQYF; DNA: TGTGCCAGCAGCTTAACCGGGGGGGTCTCAGAGACCCAGTACTTC; J: TRBJ2-5; size: -; D: TRBD2; V: TRBV7-3
CDR3: CASSGAYRGNQPQHF; DNA: TGTGCCAGCAGTGGGGCCTATCGGGGCAATCAGCCCCAGCATTTT; J: TRBJ1-5; size: -; D: -; V: TRBV6-1
CDR3: CASSPRDRSDNYGYTF; DNA: TGTGCCAGCAGCCCCCGGGACAGGTCCGACAACTATGGCTACACCTTC; J: TRBJ1-2; size: -; D: TRBD1; V: TRBV7-9
CDR3: CASSRDSYEQYF; DNA: TGTGCCAGCAGCCGCGACTCCTACGAGCAGTACTTC; J: TRBJ2-7; size: once; D: -; V: TRBV28
CDR3: CASSVLTLGSRINYGYTF; DNA: TGTGCCAGCAGCGTACTAACTCTCGGGAGTCGCATTAACTATGGCTACACCTTC; J: TRBJ1-2; size: -; D: -; V: TRBV9
CDR3: CASSPLHREQFF; DNA: TGTGCCAGCAGTCCCTTGCACAGGGAGCAGTTCTTC; J: TRBJ2-1; size: -; D: -; V: TRBV6-1
CDR3: CASSQAVGGRISGELFF; DNA: TGCGCCAGCAGCCAGGCTGTCGGGGGGCGAATCTCCGGGGAGCTGTTTTTT; J: TRBJ2-2; size: -; D: -; V: TRBV4-3
CDR3: CASSLFSPTDTQYF; DNA: TGCGCCAGCAGCTTGTTCTCCCCCACAGATACGCAGTATTTT; J: TRBJ2-3; size: -; D: -; V: TRBV5-1
CDR3: CATYIPGTGYGYTF; DNA: TGTGCCACCTACATTCCCGGGACAGGGTATGGCTACACCTTC; J: TRBJ1-2; size: -; D: TRBD1; V: TRBV28
CDR3: CASSEGSTGELFF; DNA: TGCGCCAGCAGCGAAGGGAGCACCGGGGAGCTGTTTTTT; J: TRBJ2-2; size: -; D: -; V: TRBV5-1
CDR3: CASSLAGTTTSTDTQYF; DNA: TGTGCCAGCAGCTTAGCAGGGACTACTACTAGCACAGATACGCAGTATTTT; J: TRBJ2-3; size: -; D: TRBD2; V: TRBV7-2
CDR3: CASSPLYNEQFF; DNA: TGTGCCAGCAGCCCCCTTTACAATGAGCAGTTCTTC; J: TRBJ2-1; size: -; D: -; V: TRBV7-9
CDR3: CASSLGGDVAEAFF; DNA: TGCGCCAGCAGCTTGGGGGGGGACGTGGCTGAAGCTTTCTTT; J: TRBJ1-1; size: -; D: -; V: TRBV5-1
CDR3: CASSSGFFQPEQYF; DNA: TGTGCCAGCAGTTCAGGGTTTTTCCAGCCCGAGCAGTACTTC; J: TRBJ2-7; size: -; D: -; V: TRBV7-9
CDR3: CASRLAGEVGEQYF; DNA: TGCGCCAGCCGACTAGCGGGAGAGGTAGGCGAGCAGTACTTC; J: TRBJ2-7; size: -; D: TRBD2; V: TRBV5-1
CDR3: CASSPGNYEQYF; DNA: TGTGCCAGCTCACCAGGGAACTACGAGCAGTACTTC; J: TRBJ2-7; size: -; D: -; V: TRBV18
CDR3: CASSLQGGTYEQYF; DNA: TGTGCCAGCAGCCTACAGGGGGGTACCTACGAGCAGTACTTC; J: TRBJ2-7; size: -; D: TRBD1; V: TRBV28
CDR3: CASSPPLLASFVHEQFF; DNA: TGTGCCAGCAGTCCTCCACTACTAGCTTCCTTCGTCCATGAGCAGTTCTTC; J: TRBJ2-1; size: -; D: -; V: TRBV27
CDR3: CASSRISGTSFYEQYF; DNA: TGTGCCAGCAGCCGAATCTCCGGGACTAGCTTTTACGAGCAGTACTTC; J: TRBJ2-7; size: once; D: TRBD2; V: TRBV7-2
CDR3: CASSYRPEPGELFF; DNA: TGTGCCAGCAGTTACAGACCCGAACCCGGGGAGCTGTTTTTT; J: TRBJ2-2; size: few; D: -; V: TRBV6-5
CDR3: CASSPTGLSYNEQFF; DNA: TGTGCCAGCAGCCCCACAGGGCTCTCCTACAATGAGCAGTTCTTC; J: TRBJ2-1; size: -; D: -; V: TRBV5-6
CDR3: CASSGRAGGPYEQYF; DNA: TGTGCCAGCAGTGGAAGGGCTGGGGGACCCTACGAGCAGTACTTC; J: TRBJ2-7; size: -; D: -; V: TRBV2
CDR3: CASSRGTASNTIYF; DNA: TGTGCCAGCAGCCGAGGGACCGCTTCAAACACCATATATTTT; J: TRBJ1-3; size: -; D: -; V: TRBV5-6
CDR3: CASSLVPSGYNEQFF; DNA: TGTGCCAGCAGCTTGGTCCCTAGCGGTTACAATGAGCAGTTCTTC; J: TRBJ2-1; size: -; D: TRBD2; V: TRBV5-4
CDR3: CASSLELASGWDEQFF; DNA: TGCGCCAGCAGCTTGGAGTTGGCTAGCGGGTGGGATGAGCAGTTCTTC; J: TRBJ2-1; size: -; D: TRBD2; V: TRBV5-1
CDR3: CASSLARGQGTGIQYF; DNA: TGTGCCAGCAGCTTAGCCCGGGGACAGGGGACGGGCATTCAGTACTTC; J: TRBJ2-4; size: -; D: TRBD1; V: TRBV7-8
CDR3: CASSSRQGSEKLFF; DNA: TGTGCCAGCAGCTCCAGACAGGGCAGTGAAAAACTGTTTTTT; J: TRBJ1-4; size: -; D: TRBD1; V: TRBV7-9
CDR3: CASSMGLAVMEQYF; DNA: TGTGCCAGTAGTATGGGACTAGCGGTCATGGAGCAGTACTTC; J: TRBJ2-7; size: -; D: TRBD2; V: TRBV19
CDR3: CASSVPGGSGRKGETQYF; DNA: TGTGCCAGCAGCGTCCCGGGGGGCAGCGGGAGGAAGGGAGAGACCCAGTACTTC; J: TRBJ2-5; size: -; D: TRBD2; V: TRBV7-9
CDR3: CASSPRREQSYEQYF; DNA: TGTGCCAGCAGCCCCCGTCGCGAGCAATCCTACGAGCAGTACTTC; J: TRBJ2-7; size: once; D: -; V: TRBV9
CDR3: CASSEALAGNTDTQYF; DNA: TGTGCCAGCAGTGAAGCTCTAGCGGGAAACACAGATACGCAGTATTTT; J: TRBJ2-3; size: -; D: TRBD2; V: TRBV6-1
CDR3: CASIRTGGETQYF; DNA: TGTGCCAGCATCCGCACTGGGGGGGAGACCCAGTACTTC; J: TRBJ2-5; size: -; D: -; V: TRBV7-9
CDR3: CASSRTGITSYEQYF; DNA: TGTGCCAGCAGCAGAACAGGTATTACCTCCTACGAGCAGTACTTC; J: TRBJ2-7; size: -; D: -; V: TRBV7-9
CDR3: CATSRDSAWNTEAFF; DNA: TGTGCCACCAGCAGGGACAGTGCTTGGAACACTGAAGCTTTCTTT; J: TRBJ1-1; size: -; D: -; V: TRBV15
CDR3: CASSYDSANYEQYF; DNA: TGTGCCAGCAGTTACGACTCCGCGAACTACGAGCAGTACTTC; J: TRBJ2-7; size: -; D: -; V: TRBV6-5
CDR3: CASTLGGRDEQFF; DNA: TGTGCCAGTACCCTGGGGGGCCGAGATGAGCAGTTCTTC; J: TRBJ2-1; size: -; D: -; V: TRBV28